This T cell receptor (beta chain) was documented in a study of early stage breast cancer tumors. V lost 0 bases, J lost 5 bases, and 3 bases stayed unmatched. This CDR3 comprises 15 residues. Germline V gene sequence: CDR1 SGDLS, CDR2 YYNGEE. TCRdb's copy holds only in-frame clones and misses some; the assay was immunoSEQ multiplex PCR. The top ten hold under 2% of the sample, which has around 20,000 clones, 65% to 85% seen once. The receptor's source is a person between 65 and 79 years old with breast cancer. The sequencing sample was made of blood. This chain joins TRBV9 and TRBJ1-1; 11 bases line up with TRBD1. This chain's CDR3 is CASSVGGTGGTEAFF. The CDR3 nucleotides are TGTGCCAGCAGCGTAGGAGGGACAGGGGGGACTGAAGCTTTCTTT. The full variable domain, completed using reference TRBV9 and TRBJ1-1, is DSGVTQTPKHLITATGQRVTLRCSPRSGDLSVYWYQQSLDQGLQFLIQYYNGEERAKGNILERFSAQQFPDLHSELNLSSLELGDSALYFCASSVGGTGGTEAFFGQGTRLTVV.